These 29 T cell receptor beta chains were sequenced from one sample in a study of molecular identifiers for immune sequencing clone quantification. TCRdb itself ran the PCR reads through MiXCR, one entry per CDR3 protein. The sample includes 90,000 to 120,000 distinct CDR3 sequences, roughly a third of them seen just once. The source material was naive CD8+ T cells from blood, with Jurkat cell RNA spiked in. The sample's subset: FACS-sorted CD8+CD4-CCR7+CD45RA+ naive T cells. The source is a human donor in good health. Some libraries in this study had Jurkat cell RNA spiked in.

As to this clonotype: Since a much larger clone is just one base distant, this may be a read error. V is TRBV5-4 and J is TRBJ2-3, with D possibly TRBD2 on 5 matching bases. The CDR3 is 15 amino acids. V was pared by 5 bases and J by 5 bases, with 18 bases between. Per the germline V gene, CDR1 is SGHNT and CDR2 is YYREEE (reference sequence). The CDR3 loop reads CASSHPEPAGDTQYF. The CDR3 DNA reads as TGTGCCAGCAGTCATCCGGAACCGGCGGGAGATACGCAGTATTTT.

The rearrangement joins TRBV11-2 to TRBJ2-7; 9 positions match TRBD1. Germline trimming cut 6 bases from V and 2 bases from J; bases unmatched to any gene: 2. The CDR3 extends over 13 amino acids. The V gene's germline CDR1 is SGHAT and CDR2 FQNNGV. The CDR3 loop reads CASRTGGPYEQYF. CDR3 coding DNA: TGTGCCAGCAGAACAGGGGGCCCCTACGAGCAGTACTTC.

In its sample, this clonotype was seen many times. V gene TRBV7-9 combines with J gene TRBJ2-4; D gene uncertain. Germline V gene data show CDR1 as SEHNR and CDR2 as FQNEAQ (reference sequence). V shed 4 bases and J shed 2 bases, with 6 bases lying between them. The CDR3 extends over 13 amino acids. The DNA of the CDR3 is TGTGCCAGCAGCTCCCCCTCCAAAAACATTCAGTACTTC. Encoded protein: CASSSPSKNIQYF.

As to this clonotype: This could be a read error, since a much larger clone is one nucleotide away. The rearrangement uses TRBV2 and TRBJ1-1; D possibly corresponds to TRBD1 (6 bases). The CDR3 is 12 residues long. CDR1 SNHLY and CDR2 FYNNEI come from the germline V gene. Here the CDR3 DNA reads TGTGCTTCCAGGGGCGGAAACACTGTAGCTTTCTTT. This sequence encodes CASRGGNTVAFF.

Notes on this clonotype: A much larger clone lies one base from this, so it may be a read error. The CDR3, as DNA: TGTGCCACCAGTCTCTCCACACGGACCGGGGAGCTGTTTTTT. It codes for CATSLSTRTGELFF. The V gene is TRBV24-1, the J gene TRBJ2-2; D call uncertain. Trimming cost V 6 bases and J 5 bases, with 12 bases left between them. In germline, CDR1 is KGHDR, CDR2 SFDVKD. This CDR3 is built from 14 residues.

In this sample, this clonotype turned up many times. This chain connects TRBV28 to TRBJ2-7; unclear D gene. The CDR3 sequence is 11 residues long. The germline gives CDR1 MDHEN, CDR2 SYDVKM. The V end was cut by 5 bases, the J end by 7 bases, with 9 bases between. The CDR3 is CASSPGGEQYF. The CDR3 DNA reads as TGTGCCAGCAGTCCCGGTGGGGAGCAGTACTTC.

In the case of this clonotype: A much larger clone differs from this one at a single base, so this may be a read error. This chain joins TRBV28 and TRBJ2-4; D call uncertain. The end of the DNA fits TRBJ2-1 better, so the J call may be wrong. From germline, CDR1 is MDHEN and CDR2 SYDVKM. CDR3 length: 14 residues. The CDR3 reads CASSMDGAKHVQFF. The CDR3, as DNA: TGTGCCAGCAGCATGGACGGAGCCAAACACGTTCAGTTCTTC.

This clonotype was found a few times. A much larger clone sits a single nucleotide away, making a read error possible. This chain uses TRBV5-1 with TRBJ2-4, with 9 bases fitting TRBD2. There are 14 residues in the CDR3. Looked up from germline, CDR1 is SGHRS and CDR2 is YFSETQ. The CDR3 DNA is TGCGCCAGCAGCCAGGGACTAGCCAAAATCATTCAGTACTTC. Translated: CASSQGLAKIIQYF.

This clonotype was seen more than once but under ten times. The V and J genes are TRBV27 and TRBJ2-3, with TRBD2 as a possible D gene (5 bases). The CDR3 is made up of 14 amino acids. Trimming pared 6 bases from V and 6 bases from J, leaving 16 bases between. From germline, CDR1 is MNHEY and CDR2 SMNVEV (reference sequence). In nucleotides, the CDR3 is TGTGCCAGCAGGGAGGCCCCAAAGTTGGATACGCAGTATTTT. Translating gives CASREAPKLDTQYF.

This clonotype occurred many times. V usage is TRBV28 and J usage is TRBJ1-1; unclear D gene. The CDR3 spans 14 residues. V was clipped by 7 bases and J by 3 bases, with 15 bases between them. Germline values: CDR1 MDHEN, CDR2 SYDVKM. The CDR3 loop is CASNNVLGYTEAFF. The CDR3 bases are TGTGCCAGCAACAACGTCCTGGGTTACACTGAAGCTTTCTTT.

This clonotype has ten or more counts. The chain links TRBV7-8 to TRBJ2-1, with D hard to call. The CDR3 is 13 amino acids. The germline V gene encodes CDR1 SGHVS and CDR2 FQNEAQ. Trimming stripped 1 base from V and 7 bases from J, with 8 bases between. The CDR3 is CASSLDTRNEQFF. As DNA, the CDR3 is TGTGCCAGCAGCTTAGACACTCGGAATGAGCAGTTCTTC.

The rearrangement uses TRBV7-2 and TRBJ1-2; no clear D. Germline V gene lookup returns CDR1 SGHTA and CDR2 FQGNSA. Trimming stripped 1 base from V and 2 bases from J, with 2 bases between. CDR3 length equals 12 residues. This chain's CDR3 is CASSLGNYGYTF. CDR3 bases: TGTGCCAGCAGCTTAGGGAACTATGGCTACACCTTC.

The chain uses TRBV15 and TRBJ2-1, with 11 bases lining up with TRBD2. The CDR3 is 16 residues long. Trimming removed 3 bases from V and 2 bases from J; junction bases left unmatched: 3. CDR1 and CDR2 (germline): LNHNV, YYDKDF (reference sequence). CDR3 sequence (DNA): TGTGCCACCAGCAGGGGACTAGCGGCAGCCTACAATGAGCAGTTCTTC. This encodes CATSRGLAAAYNEQFF.

The chain joins TRBV3-1 to TRBJ2-3; D may be TRBD1 or TRBD2 (5 bases each). The CDR3 contains 15 residues. V was pared by 4 bases and J by 8 bases, with 19 bases between. Germline V gene data show CDR1 as LGHDT and CDR2 as YNNKEL (reference sequence). DNA for the CDR3: TGTGCCAGCAGCCTATCCGGGACCCGGGTAGTTACGCAGTATTTT. Translating it yields CASSLSGTRVVTQYF.

Concerning this clonotype: A much larger clone is a single base away; this may be a read error. This chain joins TRBV2 and TRBJ2-1, with 7 bases identical to TRBD1. CDR3 length equals 16 residues. CDR1 and CDR2 (germline): SNHLY, FYNNEI. The trim removed 3 bases at V and 6 bases at J, leaving 11 bases unmatched. The CDR3: CASSDPGSGGLNEQFF. The DNA of the CDR3 is TGTGCCAGCAGTGACCCCGGGTCAGGGGGTCTCAATGAGCAGTTCTTC.

Comments on this clonotype: Given a much more abundant clone one base away, this may be a read error. The chain links TRBV14 to TRBJ1-2; D is perhaps TRBD1 (6 bases). Per the germline V gene, CDR1 is SGHDN and CDR2 is FVKESK. The CDR3 extends over 16 amino acids. As DNA, the CDR3 is TGTGCCGGCAGCCCAGCTGGGGGCAGGGGCAACTATGGCTACACCTTC. Protein: CAGSPAGGRGNYGYTF.

A word on this clonotype: This may be a read error, as it is one base from a much larger clone. The chain couples TRBV9 to TRBJ2-7; a weak D match, TRBD1 (5 bases). Trimming pared 3 bases from V and 7 bases from J, leaving 20 bases between. CDR3 length: 15 amino acids. Germline CDR1 reads SGDLS; CDR2 reads YYNGEE. The CDR3 loop is CASSAFRAHGSEQYF. Written as DNA, the CDR3 is TGTGCCAGCAGCGCATTCAGGGCCCACGGTTCGGAGCAGTACTTC. The full variable domain, its missing parts supplied by reference TRBV9 and TRBJ2-7, is DSGVTQTPKHLITATGQRVTLRCSPRSGDLSVYWYQQSLDQGLQFLIQYYNGEERAKGNILERFSAQQFPDLHSELNLSSLELGDSALYFCASSAFRAHGSEQYFGPGTRLTVT.

This clonotype was observed a single time. This may arise from a read error, as a much more abundant clone is one base away. The V and J genes are TRBV7-9 and TRBJ2-3, with D possibly called TRBD1 or TRBD2 (5 bases each). CDR3 size: 15 residues. Germline-derived CDR1 and CDR2 are SEHNR and FQNEAQ (reference sequence). The CDR3 DNA is TGTGCCAGCAGCTTGGGGACCATAAGCACAGATACGCAGTGTTTT. The encoded protein is CASSLGTISTDTQCF.

This clonotype was seen a handful of times. At one end the junction does not follow the germline gene, possibly because of a read error. The chain joins TRBV25-1 to TRBJ2-3; D is uncertain. CDR1 MGHDK and CDR2 SYGVNS come from the germline V gene. The CDR3 length is 14 residues. CDR3 protein: CASSVGVLTDAQYF. CDR3 nucleotide sequence: TGTGCCAGCAGTGTTGGGGTCCTCACAGATGCGCAGTATTTT.

Comment on this clonotype: A much larger clone differs from this one at a single base, so this may be a read error. The conserved final phenylalanine or tryptophan is absent from the CDR3, which likely points to a read error. The chain is built from TRBV27 and TRBJ2-3; D remains unclear. The CDR3 loop spans 15 amino acids. Germline V gene data show CDR1 as MNHEY and CDR2 as SMNVEV (reference sequence). Trimming pared 0 bases from V and 4 bases from J, leaving 11 bases between. CDR3 sequence: CASSLSAGFSDTQYI. In DNA, the CDR3 is TGTGCCAGCAGTTTATCGGCAGGTTTTTCAGATACGCAGTATATT.

This clonotype has more than one count but fewer than ten. The chain couples TRBV29-1 to TRBJ2-7, with D possibly being TRBD1 or TRBD2 (6 bases each). Between the trimmed V and J ends, which lost 6 bases and 1 base, there was a span of 16 bases. Germline CDR1 SQVTM, CDR2 ANQGSEA. This CDR3 is 14 amino acids long. CDR3 nucleotide sequence: TGCAGCGTCGAGGGTGGAGGGGGGTCCTACGAGCAGTACTTC. Translated, it gives CSVEGGGGSYEQYF.

This clonotype has a count of ten or more. The chain uses TRBV28 and TRBJ2-7; D uncertain. Germline CDR1 and CDR2: MDHEN and SYDVKM. V shed 7 bases and J shed 2 bases, with 21 bases lying between them. The CDR3 extends over 16 amino acids. DNA of the CDR3: TGTGCCAGCACCCTATTCACCCCGGCGGACCCCTACGAGCAGTACTTC. This gives the protein CASTLFTPADPYEQYF. Variable domain in full (rest from reference TRBV28 and TRBJ2-7): DVKVTQSSRYLVKRTGEKVFLECVQDMDHENMFWYRQDPGLGLRLIYFSYDVKMKEKGDIPEGYSVSREKKERFSLILESASTNQTSMYLCASTLFTPADPYEQYFGPGTRLTVT.

The table lists this clonotype with many counts. The chain carries TRBV29-1 and TRBJ2-3, with TRBD2 identical over 7 bases. The CDR3 consists of 14 residues. The J segment lost 0 bases and the V segment lost 1 base, leaving 1 base of the junction unmatched. The germline V gene has CDR1 SQVTM and CDR2 ANQGSEA. CDR3 amino acids: CSVEASGSTDTQYF. CDR3 DNA sequence: TGCAGCGTTGAAGCTAGCGGCAGCACAGATACGCAGTATTTT.

To note about this clonotype: A much larger clone lies one base from this, so it may be a read error. V gene TRBV4-3 combines with J gene TRBJ2-3, with TRBD2 matching 9 bases. The CDR3 consists of 18 residues. Germline V gene sequence: CDR1 LGHNA, CDR2 YSLEER. The V and J ends lost 4 bases and 5 bases, in that order; junction bases with no gene match: 16. The CDR3 sequence is CASSLFTGPSGTLDTQYF. CDR3 sequence (DNA): TGCGCCAGCAGCCTATTTACCGGGCCTAGCGGGACCCTAGATACGCAGTATTTT.

This clonotype was detected ten times or more. V usage is TRBV27 and J usage is TRBJ2-6; TRBD2 might be the D (5 bases). The CDR3 covers 14 residues. Per the germline V gene, CDR1 is MNHEY and CDR2 is SMNVEV (reference sequence). The germline V and J ends were trimmed by 2 bases and 11 bases, with 13 bases remaining between them. CDR3 DNA: TGTGCCAGCAGTTTAAGATATCCCGGGGACGTCCTGACTTTC. Its translation: CASSLRYPGDVLTF. Using reference TRBV27 and TRBJ2-6 for the parts outside the CDR3, the full variable domain is EAQVTQNPRYLITVTGKKLTVTCSQNMNHEYMSWYRQDPGLGLRQIYYSMNVEVTDKGDVPEGYKVSRKEKRNFPLILESPSPNQTSLYFCASSLRYPGDVLTFGAGSRLTVL.

Turning to this clonotype: This could be a read error, since a much larger clone is one nucleotide away. The chain has TRBV2 and TRBJ2-7, with no clear D. Per the germline V gene, CDR1 is SNHLY and CDR2 is FYNNEI. CDR3 length: 15 residues. The CDR3 protein is CASSEGHRSSCEQYF. DNA of the CDR3: TGTGCCAGCAGTGAAGGTCACCGAAGCTCCTGCGAGCAGTACTTC.

This chain links TRBV6-2 or TRBV6-3 with TRBJ1-1; the D gene is possibly TRBD1 (5 bases). The CDR3 totals 15 residues. V was shortened by 5 bases and J by 5 bases, with 18 bases between the two germline ends. Germline V CDR1 and CDR2: MNHEY, SVGEGT. The CDR3 DNA is TGTGCCAGCAGTCCCAATGCAGGGATTTGGACTGAAGCTTTCTTT. The encoded protein is CASSPNAGIWTEAFF.

The chain has TRBV14 and TRBJ2-4; no reliable D call. CDR3 length: 16 amino acids. Germline values: CDR1 SGHDN, CDR2 FVKESK. With 0 bases removed from V and 0 bases from J, the gap between germline ends came to 9 bases. The CDR3 nucleotides read TGTGCCAGCAGCCAAGAGGGGAACCTAGCCAAAAACATTCAGTACTTC. Translating gives CASSQEGNLAKNIQYF.

V gene TRBV10-3 combines with J gene TRBJ1-1; TRBD1 aligns across 8 bases. This CDR3 is built from 16 residues. V lost 0 bases, J lost 4 bases, and 7 bases stayed unmatched. In germline, CDR1 is ENHRY, CDR2 SYGVKD. CDR3 nucleotide sequence: TGTGCCATCAGTGAGTCAGTTAGAACAGGGGGCACTGAAGCTTTCTTT. Translated, it gives CAISESVRTGGTEAFF.